A single sample is the source of the 19 T cell receptor beta chains below, sequenced in a study of immune evolution from preneoplasia to lung adenocarcinoma. Sequencing was performed with immunoSEQ multiplex PCR; in TCRdb, only in-frame clones are kept and a portion is missing. The sample includes about 6,500 clones, about 73% seen only once; the top ten take 8.5% to 10%. The sequencing input was FFPE lung adenocarcinoma in situ tissue. The receptors were gathered from a donor at least 70 years old with lung adenocarcinoma.

The V gene is TRBV20-1, the J gene TRBJ1-1; D unclear. Germline V CDR1 and CDR2: DFQATT, SNEGSKA (reference sequence). The CDR3 extends over 11 amino acids. With 7 bases removed from V and 3 bases from J, the gap between germline ends came to 9 bases. CDR3 residues: CSVRRDTEAFF. The CDR3 bases are TGCAGTGTTCGGCGAGACACTGAAGCTTTCTTT.

The gene calls are TRBV27 and TRBJ2-3; weak D call: TRBD2 (6 bases). Germline V CDR1 and CDR2: MNHEY, SMNVEV (reference sequence). This CDR3 comprises 18 residues. Trimming took off 4 bases at V and 0 bases at J, with 20 bases between the two ends. CDR3 protein: CASSYSLSGDPSTDTQYF. DNA for the CDR3: TGTGCCAGCAGTTATAGCCTTAGCGGAGACCCTAGCACAGATACGCAGTATTTT.

This chain connects TRBV19 to TRBJ1-4; weak D call: TRBD1 (5 bases). The germline CDR1 and CDR2 sequences are LNHDA and SQIVND (reference sequence). The CDR3 contains 15 residues. Trimming took off 6 bases at V and 7 bases at J, with 18 bases between the two ends. Here the CDR3 reads CASSPPGARGEKLFF. The CDR3 region has the DNA TGTGCCAGTAGCCCCCCCGGGGCGCGAGGTGAAAAACTGTTTTTT.

The chain employs TRBV18 and TRBJ2-1; 11 positions match TRBD2. Germline-derived CDR1 and CDR2 are KGHSH and LQKENI. V lost 4 bases to trimming and J lost 0 bases; unmatched junction nucleotides: 2. CDR3 length: 16 amino acids. The CDR3 reads CASSRLAGSSYNEQFF. The CDR3 DNA sequence: TGTGCCAGCTCACGACTAGCGGGGAGCTCCTACAATGAGCAGTTCTTC. Variable domain in full (rest from reference TRBV18 and TRBJ2-1): NAGVMQNPRHLVRRRGQEARLRCSPMKGHSHVYWYRQLPEEGLKFMVYLQKENIIDESGMPKERFSAEFPKEGPSILRIQQVVRGDSAAYFCASSRLAGSSYNEQFFGPGTRLTVL.

In this sample, this clone turned up once. J is TRBJ1-2 and V is TRBV29-1; D call uncertain. V was shortened by 6 bases and J by 4 bases, with 6 bases between the two germline ends. Germline CDR1 SQVTM, CDR2 ANQGSEA. The CDR3 consists of 10 residues. The CDR3 loop reads CSVRAYGYTF. In nucleotides, the CDR3 is TGCAGCGTCCGGGCCTATGGCTACACCTTC.

This clone turned up a few times. The genes are TRBV29-1 and TRBJ2-7; TRBD2 matches at 7 bases. The V and J ends lost 4 bases and 7 bases, in that order; junction bases with no gene match: 4. Germline CDR1 reads SQVTM; CDR2 reads ANQGSEA. This CDR3 comprises 11 residues. CDR3 region: CSVGEGHEQYF. DNA for the CDR3: TGCAGCGTTGGGGAGGGCCATGAGCAGTACTTC.

The chain employs TRBV5-1 and TRBJ1-2; 10 bases line up with TRBD1. CDR3 length: 15 amino acids. In germline, CDR1 is SGHRS, CDR2 YFSETQ. V was clipped by 2 bases and J by 7 bases; unmatched bases: 8. DNA of the CDR3: TGCGCCAGCAGCTTTACGGGACAGGGGCTCTTTGGCTACACCTTC. It codes for CASSFTGQGLFGYTF.

This clone was found a few times. The chain is built from TRBV14 and TRBJ2-7; D possibly corresponds to TRBD1 (5 bases). V gave up 0 bases and J gave up 7 bases, with 16 bases separating them. The CDR3 runs 15 residues. The germline gives CDR1 SGHDN, CDR2 FVKESK. CDR3 DNA: TGTGCCAGCAGCCAAGATCCGGCGTCCCAGGGTGAGCAGTACTTC. It is translated as CASSQDPASQGEQYF.

This clone was detected only a few times. This chain connects TRBV30 to TRBJ1-2, with a weak D call TRBD1 (5 bases). V gave up 0 bases and J gave up 5 bases, with 10 bases separating them. The CDR3 loop spans 13 amino acids. Germline-derived CDR1 and CDR2 are GTSNPN and SVGIG (reference sequence). The CDR3, as DNA: TGTGCCTGGAGTGTGGGCAGGGTTTATGGCTACACCTTC. Translated, it gives CAWSVGRVYGYTF.

This clone has a handful of counts. The chain links TRBV4-1 to TRBJ1-4; weak D call: TRBD1 (6 bases). V dropped 0 bases and J dropped 3 bases, with 11 bases sitting between them. Germline V CDR1 and CDR2: MGHRA, YSYEKL. The CDR3 has 16 amino acids. The CDR3 sequence: CASSQDLYRANEKLFF. The CDR3 bases are TGCGCCAGCAGCCAAGATCTTTACAGGGCTAATGAAAAACTGTTTTTT.

The sample holds one count of this clone. The rearrangement joins TRBV18 to TRBJ1-1, with TRBD1 identical over 9 bases. This CDR3 is built from 14 residues. V shed 3 bases, J shed 3 bases, and the junction held 2 bases outside the gene matches. Per germline, CDR1 KGHSH and CDR2 LQKENI. In DNA, the CDR3 is TGTGCCAGCTCACCCCGACAGGGGGACACTGAAGCTTTCTTT. As protein: CASSPRQGDTEAFF.

The chain couples TRBV28 to TRBJ2-1; 9 bases map to TRBD2. The germline gives CDR1 MDHEN, CDR2 SYDVKM. The trim removed 3 bases at V and 6 bases at J, leaving 12 bases unmatched. This CDR3 comprises 17 residues. The CDR3 nucleotides read TGTGCCAGCAGTTTGGGGCGGGGGGGCTTCTGGGTCAATGAGCAGTTCTTC. Translating gives CASSLGRGGFWVNEQFF.

The chain is built from TRBV27 and TRBJ2-6; 7 bases match TRBD2. Unmatched junction bases numbered 7, after V lost 5 bases and J lost 0 bases. The CDR3 sequence is 17 residues long. In germline, CDR1 is MNHEY, CDR2 SMNVEV (reference sequence). The CDR3 loop reads CASSTPGLTSGANVLTF. CDR3 bases: TGTGCCAGCAGTACACCGGGACTAACCTCTGGGGCCAACGTCCTGACTTTC.

The V call is TRBV4-2, the J call TRBJ2-5; 9 positions match TRBD2. The CDR3 is 16 residues long. J lost 7 bases, V lost 0 bases, and 9 bases had no gene match. Per the germline V gene, CDR1 is LGHNA and CDR2 is YNFKEQ. CDR3 protein: CASSQEFGGGARTQYF. CDR3 sequence (DNA): TGTGCCAGCAGCCAAGAATTCGGCGGGGGGGCCCGGACCCAGTACTTC.

The chain joins TRBV5-1 to TRBJ2-7; 7 bases match TRBD1. Germline loops: CDR1 SGHRS, CDR2 YFSETQ. The junction had 7 bases not matched to a gene; V was cut back by 4 bases and J by 3 bases. The CDR3 is 14 residues long. This CDR3 is CASSLDRSSYEQYF. In DNA form, the CDR3 reads TGCGCCAGCAGCCTGGACAGGTCCAGCTACGAGCAGTACTTC.

This clone has just a few counts. One end of the junction is discordant with germline, which a read error may explain. This chain joins TRBV29-1 and TRBJ1-4; D possibly corresponds to TRBD1 (5 bases). CDR3 length: 12 amino acids. Germline-derived CDR1 and CDR2 are SQVTM and ANQGSEA. The CDR3 sequence: CSVEVSGGELFF. The CDR3 DNA reads TGCAGCGTGGAAGTTAGCGGGGGGGAACTGTTTTTT.

The gene calls are TRBV30 and TRBJ1-3; weak D call: TRBD1 (5 bases). Germline-derived CDR1 and CDR2 are GTSNPN and SVGIG (reference sequence). V lost 5 bases and J lost 2, with 10 bases in between. This CDR3 has 13 amino acids. CDR3 in amino acids: CAWAREPGNTIYF. The CDR3, as DNA: TGTGCCTGGGCCAGGGAACCTGGAAACACCATATATTTT.

The chain recombines TRBV4-2 with TRBJ2-1; perhaps TRBD2 as D (6 bases). Trimming removed 0 bases from V and 8 bases from J, with 11 bases in between. Germline-derived CDR1 and CDR2 are LGHNA and YNFKEQ. This CDR3 is built from 14 residues. This CDR3 is CASSQDLAGYEQFF. The CDR3 coding sequence is TGTGCCAGCAGCCAAGATCTGGCGGGGTATGAGCAGTTCTTC.

The genes are TRBV6-1 and TRBJ1-4; D is perhaps TRBD1 (5 bases). V was pared by 1 base and J by 6 bases, with 12 bases between. The CDR3 has 15 residues. CDR1 MNHNS and CDR2 SASEGT come from the germline V gene. Written as DNA, the CDR3 is TGTGCCAGCAGTGAAGGGGGCGGCACGTATGAAAAACTGTTTTTT. Encoded protein: CASSEGGGTYEKLFF.